The clone carrying this TCR beta chain was counted between two and nine times. Its target is unknown. The data were taken from a study of cytomegalovirus exposure and HLA in healthy donors. The CDR3 runs to 11 residues. V lost 5 bases and J lost 5, with 3 bases in between. CDR1 and CDR2 from the germline V gene are SGHTA and FQGTGA. Generated by immunoSEQ multiplex PCR, the TCRdb table keeps only in-frame clones and is missing some. This table holds about 110,000 clones, about 85% found once. Study results and limitations: The classifier was said to identify cytomegalovirus status with high specificity and sensitivity.

The sample was PBMCs. The chain employs TRBV7-3 and TRBJ2-2, with D unresolved. The receptor comes from a woman between 18 and 30 years old in good health and CMV-seronegative. This CDR3 is CASSTTGELFF. DNA of the CDR3: TGTGCCAGCAGCACAACCGGGGAGCTGTTTTTT.